The 18 T cell receptor beta chains below all came from one sample that was sequenced in a study of shared clonotypes between healthy human individuals. Sequencing used immunoSEQ multiplex PCR; TCRdb keeps in-frame clones, though not all of them. The sample holds around 1,100,000 clones; roughly 80% are singletons and the top ten take 0.89%. Material for sequencing was memory CD4+ T cells from PBMCs. Described subset: CD45RA-negative fraction. The receptors were sampled from a man aged 18 to 30 in good health. Some clones in this sample may be carry-over from other donors' samples.

This chain connects TRBV5-4 to TRBJ2-5; no clear D gene. The CDR3 totals 13 residues. V lost 0 bases, J lost 4 bases, and 7 bases lay in between. Germline values: CDR1 SGHNT, CDR2 YYREEE (reference sequence). CDR3 region: CASSLAGRETQYF. CDR3 DNA sequence: TGTGCCAGCAGCTTGGCCGGGCGAGAGACCCAGTACTTC.

V is TRBV6-6 and J is TRBJ1-1; D ambiguous. From germline, CDR1 is MNHNY and CDR2 SVGAGI (reference sequence). The CDR3 totals 14 residues. V gave up 0 bases and J gave up 7 bases, with 12 bases separating them. CDR3 in amino acids: CASSYSIWPVEAFF. The CDR3 nucleotides are TGTGCCAGCAGTTACTCGATTTGGCCAGTTGAAGCTTTCTTT.

The chain links TRBV18 to TRBJ2-7; tentative D call: TRBD2 (6 bases). The CDR3 consists of 16 residues. Per germline, CDR1 KGHSH and CDR2 LQKENI. V lost 3 bases to trimming and J lost 2 bases, with 17 bases between them. Written as DNA, the CDR3 is TGTGCCAGCTCACCCACGATCGAGCGGGCCACCTACGAGCAGTACTTC. Protein product: CASSPTIERATYEQYF.

The rearrangement links TRBV12-5 to TRBJ2-3; TRBD2 agrees at 10 bases. Looked up from germline, CDR1 is LGHNT and CDR2 is FRNRAP. Trimming cost V 2 bases and J 1 base; bases outside gene matches: 3. The CDR3 is made up of 16 amino acids. The CDR3: CASGLSGLARTDTQYF. For the CDR3, the DNA is TGTGCTAGTGGTTTGTCGGGACTAGCGCGCACAGATACGCAGTATTTT.

This clone has just one count. This same CDR3 is encoded by further DNA sequences in the sample. V usage is TRBV10-3 and J usage is TRBJ2-3; the match to TRBD2 covers 7 bases. The CDR3 is 11 residues long. Germline trimming cut 8 bases from V and 4 bases from J; bases unmatched to any gene: 0. Germline V gene sequence: CDR1 ENHRY, CDR2 SYGVKD. CDR3 region: CAIGGADTQYF. The CDR3 DNA reads as TGTGCCATCGGGGGGGCAGATACGCAGTATTTT.

The gene calls are TRBV28 and TRBJ1-2; 9 bases agree with TRBD1. CDR1 is MDHEN and CDR2 is SYDVKM in the germline V gene. The V gene end was trimmed by 8 bases and the J gene end by 5 bases; junction bases not matched to a gene: 6. The CDR3 covers 13 residues. In DNA form, the CDR3 reads TGTGCCAGCCGGGGACAGGGCAGGTATGGCTACACCTTC. Residues: CASRGQGRYGYTF.

This clone was observed a single time. The chain employs TRBV5-4 and TRBJ2-3; TRBD2 matches 8 bases. With V trimmed by 0 bases and J by 2 bases, 2 bases remained unmatched. This CDR3 has 15 amino acids. In germline, CDR1 is SGHNT, CDR2 YYREEE (reference sequence). The CDR3 region has the DNA TGTGCCAGCAGCTTGGTTAGCGGGGACACAGATACGCAGTATTTT. Translating gives CASSLVSGDTDTQYF. Together with reference TRBV5-4 and TRBJ2-3, the CDR3 gives the full variable domain: ETGVTQSPTHLIKTRGQQVTLRCSSQSGHNTVSWYQQALGQGPQFIFQYYREEENGRGNFPPRFSGLQFPNYSSELNVNALELDDSALYLCASSLVSGDTDTQYFGPGTRLTVL.

The chain uses TRBV12-1 and TRBJ1-3; the D call in the table, TRBD1, was not verified against the DNA. TRBV12-1 is a pseudogene segment. This CDR3 is built from 14 residues. The CDR3, as DNA: TGTGCCAGCAGCTTTGGGACAGCCGGAAACACCATATATTTT. This codes for CASSFGTAGNTIYF.

The chain joins TRBV10-3 to TRBJ2-2, with TRBD1 matching over 9 bases. Germline loops: CDR1 ENHRY, CDR2 SYGVKD. Trimming took 7 bases from V and 4 from J; bases not matched to a gene: 7. The CDR3 runs 15 residues. CDR3 loop: CAIKQAGQGTGELFF. The DNA of the CDR3 is TGTGCCATCAAGCAAGCGGGACAGGGCACCGGGGAGCTGTTTTTT.

The chain has TRBV23-1 and TRBJ1-2; no definite D call. TRBV23-1 is filed as an ORF, its function uncertain. The V gene lost 0 bases and the J gene lost 1 base, with 6 bases spanning the gap. The CDR3 has 14 amino acids. In DNA, the CDR3 is TGCGCCAGCAGTCAATCACCGGGTAACTATGGCTACACCTTC. This encodes CASSQSPGNYGYTF.

The table lists this clone with a few counts. The CDR3 DNA follows: TGTGCCAGCAGTTTAGGGACAGGGTCGCAGCCCCAGCATTTT. Amino acids: CASSLGTGSQPQHF. The chain links TRBV28 to TRBJ1-5, with TRBD1 identical over 9 bases. This CDR3 has 14 amino acids. J was trimmed by 7 bases and V by 2 bases; bases with no gene match: 3. Germline lookup yields CDR1 MDHEN and CDR2 SYDVKM. The full variable domain, rest sourced from reference TRBV28 and TRBJ1-5, is DVKVTQSSRYLVKRTGEKVFLECVQDMDHENMFWYRQDPGLGLRLIYFSYDVKMKEKGDIPEGYSVSREKKERFSLILESASTNQTSMYLCASSLGTGSQPQHFGDGTRLSIL.

This clone was observed a single time. This chain links TRBV4-3 with TRBJ1-1; 8 nucleotides line up with TRBD1. The germline CDR1 and CDR2 sequences are LGHNA and YSLEER. The CDR3 totals 19 residues. V shed 0 bases and J 3 bases; nucleotides not matched to a gene: 15. This CDR3 is CASSQDLTGGPSEDTEAFF. As DNA, the CDR3 is TGCGCCAGCAGCCAAGATTTAACAGGGGGTCCTTCCGAGGACACTGAAGCTTTCTTT.

The rearrangement joins TRBV5-6 to TRBJ2-7; D call uncertain. This CDR3 spans 13 amino acids. The ends were cut back, 6 bases at V and 7 bases at J, with 17 bases in the middle. Germline values: CDR1 SGHDT, CDR2 YYEEEE. CDR3 nucleotide sequence: TGTGCCAGCACCCTATCTTTCTTTAGGGAGCAGTACTTC. This codes for CASTLSFFREQYF.

V gene TRBV9 combines with J gene TRBJ2-4; D might be TRBD1 (6 bases). Looked up from germline, CDR1 is SGDLS and CDR2 is YYNGEE. The V gene lost 4 bases and the J gene lost 0 bases, with 20 bases spanning the gap. This CDR3 comprises 18 residues. The CDR3: CASSPRTANSVAKNIQYF. In DNA, the CDR3 is TGTGCCAGCAGCCCCCGGACAGCGAATTCCGTAGCCAAAAACATTCAGTACTTC.

This chain links TRBV19 with TRBJ2-3; 8 nucleotides line up with TRBD2. The CDR3 loop spans 17 amino acids. J lost 4 bases, V lost 6 bases, and 15 bases had no gene match. Germline V lookup: CDR1 LNHDA, CDR2 SQIVND (reference sequence). The CDR3 loop reads CASRSERGHPGADTQYF. As DNA, the CDR3 is TGTGCCAGTAGGTCGGAGCGGGGGCACCCAGGCGCAGATACGCAGTATTTT.

This clone was detected a few times. Other DNA sequences within the sample encode an identical CDR3. This chain links TRBV2 with TRBJ1-1; D is uncertain. The germline V gene encodes CDR1 SNHLY and CDR2 FYNNEI. V was clipped by 6 bases and J by 1 base, with 9 bases between them. This CDR3 is 13 amino acids long. CDR3 in DNA: TGTGCCAGCAGGAGGGATACGAACACTGAAGCTTTCTTT. Translation: CASRRDTNTEAFF.

J is TRBJ2-3 and V is TRBV28; 15 bases map to TRBD2. Trimming at V came to 7 bases and at J to 12 bases, leaving 8 bases not matched to a gene. CDR3 size: 14 residues. Germline values: CDR1 MDHEN, CDR2 SYDVKM. CDR3 DNA: TGTGCCAGCACCTATCCGGGACTAGCGGGAGGACAGTATTTT. It codes for CASTYPGLAGGQYF.

This sequence joins TRBV5-5 and TRBJ2-3; D perhaps matches TRBD1 (6 bases). V lost 3 bases and J 2 bases, leaving 16 bases between the germline ends. Germline V gives CDR1 SGHKS, CDR2 YYEKEE (reference sequence). The CDR3 contains 16 residues. The CDR3 sequence: CASSYVARQDTDTQYF. The CDR3, as DNA: TGTGCCAGCAGCTATGTGGCGAGACAGGACACAGATACGCAGTATTTT.